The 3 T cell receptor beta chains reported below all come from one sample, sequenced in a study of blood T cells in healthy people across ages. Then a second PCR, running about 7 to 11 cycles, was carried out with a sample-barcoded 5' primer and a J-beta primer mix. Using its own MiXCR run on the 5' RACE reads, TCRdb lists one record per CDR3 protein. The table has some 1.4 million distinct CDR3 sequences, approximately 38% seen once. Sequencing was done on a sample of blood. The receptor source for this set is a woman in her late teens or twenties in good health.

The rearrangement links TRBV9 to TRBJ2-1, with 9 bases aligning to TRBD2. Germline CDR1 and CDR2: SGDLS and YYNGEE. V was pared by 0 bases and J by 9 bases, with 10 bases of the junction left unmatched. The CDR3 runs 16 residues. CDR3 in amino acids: CASSVVAGVGKVEQFF. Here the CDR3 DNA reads TGTGCCAGCAGCGTAGTAGCGGGAGTAGGTAAGGTTGAGCAGTTCTTC. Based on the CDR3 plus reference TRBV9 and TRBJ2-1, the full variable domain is DSGVTQTPKHLITATGQRVTLRCSPRSGDLSVYWYQQSLDQGLQFLIQYYNGEERAKGNILERFSAQQFPDLHSELNLSSLELGDSALYFCASSVVAGVGKVEQFFGPGTRLTVL.

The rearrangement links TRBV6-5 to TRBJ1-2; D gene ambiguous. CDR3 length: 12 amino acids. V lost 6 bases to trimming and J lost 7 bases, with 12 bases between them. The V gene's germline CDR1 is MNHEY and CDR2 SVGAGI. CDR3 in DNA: TGTGCCAGCAGCGGCCTGCGATCTGGCTACACCTTC. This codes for CASSGLRSGYTF.

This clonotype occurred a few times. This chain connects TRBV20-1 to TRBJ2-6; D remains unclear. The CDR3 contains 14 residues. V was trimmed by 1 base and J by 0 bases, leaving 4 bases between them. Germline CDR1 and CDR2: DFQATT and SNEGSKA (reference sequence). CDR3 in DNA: TGCAGTGCTAGAGTGGACTCTGGGGCCAACGTCCTGACTTTC. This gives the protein CSARVDSGANVLTF.